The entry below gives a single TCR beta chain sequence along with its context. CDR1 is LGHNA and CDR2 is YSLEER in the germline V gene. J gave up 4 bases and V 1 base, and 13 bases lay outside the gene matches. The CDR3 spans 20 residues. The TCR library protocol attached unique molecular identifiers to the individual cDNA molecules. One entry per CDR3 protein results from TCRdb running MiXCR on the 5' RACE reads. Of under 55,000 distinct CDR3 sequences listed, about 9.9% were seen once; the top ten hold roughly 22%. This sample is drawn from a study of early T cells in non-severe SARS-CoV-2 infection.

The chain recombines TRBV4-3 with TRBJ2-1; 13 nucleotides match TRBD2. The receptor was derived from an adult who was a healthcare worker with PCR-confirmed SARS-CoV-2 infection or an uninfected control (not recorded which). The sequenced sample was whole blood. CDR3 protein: CASSQGTSGSMEAAYNEQFF. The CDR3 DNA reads TGCGCCAGCAGCCAAGGGACTAGCGGGAGTATGGAGGCCGCTTACAATGAGCAGTTCTTC.